This paragraph reports one T cell receptor beta chain. Its antigen is unidentified. V was cut by 0 bases and J by 7 bases, with 15 bases left in between. Looked up from germline, CDR1 is MNHEY and CDR2 is SMNVEV (reference sequence). The CDR3 spans 15 residues. The data were taken from a study of T cell responses to AZD1222 COVID-19 vaccine. The study's findings and limits: Most donors were white British, females outnumbered males, and clonal diversity was possibly underestimated.

Using immunoSEQ multiplex PCR, the repertoire was profiled, and TCRdb retains in-frame clones only, with some absent. The sample lists roughly 92,000 clones, around 91% seen once, with roughly 9% in the top ten. V is TRBV27 and J is TRBJ1-1, with D tentatively TRBD1 (5 bases). The source material was peripheral blood, sampled on day 0 of AZD1222 vaccination. This clonotype was sampled from an adult in good health. CDR3 in DNA: TGTGCCAGCAGTTTATCGCCCGGCGCGGGGCTTGAAGCTTTCTTT. Protein: CASSLSPGAGLEAFF.